One sample yielded the 20 T cell receptor beta chains listed below, sequenced in a study of identical twins. A single record per CDR3 protein comes from TCRdb applying MiXCR to the 5' RACE reads. This sample has 130,000 to 150,000 distinct CDR3 sequences; 3.5% occur once, and the top ten carry about 7.8%. The sequenced sample was memory T cells sorted from blood. Receptors were obtained from a young man in good health.

The table lists this clonotype with many counts. The CDR3 DNA reads TGCAGTGCTAGAGATAGTGTGACGGGGGTCGCTGAAGCTTTCTTT. Translation gives CSARDSVTGVAEAFF. V and J are TRBV20-1 and TRBJ1-1; the D gene is possibly TRBD1 (5 bases). In germline, CDR1 is DFQATT, CDR2 SNEGSKA (reference sequence). V lost 0 bases and J 6 bases, leaving 17 bases between the germline ends. The CDR3 length is 15 residues.

This clonotype was recorded many times. A read error may account for a junction end that differs from germline. V gene TRBV20-1 combines with J gene TRBJ2-7; 7 bases are a match to TRBD2. In germline, CDR1 is DFQATT, CDR2 SNEGSKA (reference sequence). This CDR3 has 16 residues. The CDR3 protein is CSAPSELTSSSFEQYF. DNA for the CDR3: TGCAGTGCTCCCTCGGAACTGACTAGCTCCTCCTTCGAGCAGTACTTC.

Ten or more counts support this clonotype. J is TRBJ2-5 and V is TRBV5-1; either TRBD1 or TRBD2 may supply D (5 bases each). The CDR3 is 16 amino acids. Looked up from germline, CDR1 is SGHRS and CDR2 is YFSETQ. V shed 0 bases and J shed 4 bases, with 16 bases lying between them. CDR3 sequence (DNA): TGCGCCAGCAGCTTGGTAGGGACCCCATCCCCAGAGACCCAGTACTTC. Residues: CASSLVGTPSPETQYF.

This clonotype was picked up many times. The chain is built from TRBV25-1 and TRBJ1-1; D call uncertain. Germline loops: CDR1 MGHDK, CDR2 SYGVNS. CDR3 length: 14 amino acids. Deletions cut 3 bases from V and 0 bases from J, with 8 bases between. In nucleotides, the CDR3 is TGTGCCAGCAGTGACCCGGGCTTGAACACTGAAGCTTTCTTT. It is translated as CASSDPGLNTEAFF.

This clonotype was seen ten or more times. The chain combines TRBV7-9 with TRBJ2-1; TRBD2 is a possible D gene (7 bases). Germline-derived CDR1 and CDR2 are SEHNR and FQNEAQ (reference sequence). This CDR3 is 13 amino acids long. V was cut by 0 bases and J by 9 bases, with 9 bases left in between. The CDR3 sequence is CASSLARGGEQFF. In DNA form, the CDR3 reads TGTGCCAGCAGCTTAGCGAGGGGGGGTGAGCAGTTCTTC.

This clonotype was found many times. The J gene is TRBJ2-2, the V gene TRBV12-3 or TRBV12-4; D is unresolved. This CDR3 has 14 residues. Trimming removed 5 bases from V and 1 base from J, with 8 bases in between. This chain's CDR3 is CASSLRENTGELFF. The CDR3 DNA follows: TGTGCCAGCAGTCTAAGAGAGAACACCGGGGAGCTGTTTTTT.

This clonotype showed up many times. J is TRBJ1-1 and V is TRBV20-1; D is unresolved. V was trimmed by 0 bases and J by 1 base, leaving 9 bases between them. Germline V gives CDR1 DFQATT, CDR2 SNEGSKA (reference sequence). CDR3 length: 14 amino acids. The CDR3 spells CSARDHSKNTEAFF. The DNA of the CDR3 is TGCAGTGCTAGAGATCACAGTAAGAACACTGAAGCTTTCTTT.

This clonotype was counted at least ten times. The rearrangement joins TRBV28 to TRBJ2-1; D gene uncertain. The CDR3 covers 16 residues. V was shortened by 5 bases and J by 0 bases, with 14 bases between the two germline ends. The germline V gene has CDR1 MDHEN and CDR2 SYDVKM. CDR3: CASSAPRFSSYNEQFF. The CDR3 nucleotides are TGTGCCAGCAGTGCCCCTCGGTTTAGCTCCTACAATGAGCAGTTCTTC.

This clonotype was counted many times. The V and J genes are TRBV29-1 and TRBJ1-1; no definite D call. CDR3 length: 13 amino acids. Germline values: CDR1 SQVTM, CDR2 ANQGSEA. V was shortened by 7 bases and J by 2 bases, with 14 bases between the two germline ends. CDR3 sequence reads: CSASVGFNTEAFF. The CDR3, as DNA: TGCAGCGCATCTGTCGGGTTTAACACTGAAGCTTTCTTT. Using reference TRBV29-1 and TRBJ1-1 for the parts outside the CDR3, the full variable domain is SAVISQKPSRDICQRGTSLTIQCQVDSQVTMMFWYRQQPGQSLTLIATANQGSEATYESGFVIDKFPISRPNLTFSTLTVSNMSPEDSSIYLCSASVGFNTEAFFGQGTRLTVV.

The chain employs TRBV18 and TRBJ2-5; 10 bases are a match to TRBD2. V lost 1 base and J lost 2; bases outside the gene matches: 4. The germline V gene has CDR1 KGHSH and CDR2 LQKENI. CDR3 size: 16 residues. The CDR3, as DNA: TGTGCCAGCTCACCACTACCGACTAGCGGGCAAGAGACCCAGTACTTC. It specifies CASSPLPTSGQETQYF.

This clonotype was counted many times. The gene calls are TRBV29-1 and TRBJ2-5; no firm D call. CDR1 is SQVTM and CDR2 is ANQGSEA in the germline V gene. This CDR3 has 12 residues. Trimming removed 7 bases from V and 1 base from J, with 10 bases in between. The CDR3 nucleotides read TGCAGCGCAGTACCGGGCCAAGAGACCCAGTACTTC. Amino acids: CSAVPGQETQYF.

This clonotype has just a few counts. The chain recombines TRBV11-3 with TRBJ2-5, with no clear D. Trimming shortened V by 0 bases and J by 4 bases, and 6 bases separated the two germline ends. CDR3 length equals 13 residues. The germline V gene encodes CDR1 SGHNT and CDR2 YENEEA. In DNA form, the CDR3 reads TGTGCCAGCAGCTTAGAGTGGCGAGAGACCCAGTACTTC. Its protein product is CASSLEWRETQYF. The variable domain in full, with the rest retrieved from reference TRBV11-3 and TRBJ2-5, is EAGVVQSPRYKIIEKKQPVAFWCNPISGHNTLYWYLQNLGQGPELLIRYENEEAVDDSQLPKDRFSAERLKGVDSTLKIQPAELGDSAVYLCASSLEWRETQYFGPGTRLLVL.

Ten or more counts support this clonotype. The rearrangement joins TRBV28 to TRBJ2-7, with TRBD1 matching 8 bases. Germline trimming cut 6 bases from V and 2 bases from J; bases unmatched to any gene: 6. The germline V gene has CDR1 MDHEN and CDR2 SYDVKM. The CDR3 contains 14 residues. For the CDR3, the DNA is TGTGCCAGCAGCCCCGCGGGACAGGCCTACGAGCAGTACTTC. Protein sequence: CASSPAGQAYEQYF.

This clonotype has a count of ten or more. This sequence joins TRBV5-1 and TRBJ2-3, with 11 nucleotides matching TRBD2. The CDR3 loop spans 18 amino acids. Germline V gene data show CDR1 as SGHRS and CDR2 as YFSETQ. The J segment lost 3 bases and the V segment lost 0 bases, leaving 9 bases of the junction unmatched. This CDR3 is CASSLVTSGTGGTDTQYF. The CDR3 DNA is TGCGCCAGCAGCTTGGTGACTAGCGGGACCGGGGGGACAGATACGCAGTATTTT.

This clonotype has ten or more counts. The germline gene is not matched at one end of the junction; a read error may be the cause. The J gene is TRBJ2-1, the V gene TRBV3-1; 7 bases line up with TRBD2. This CDR3 spans 13 amino acids. Germline values: CDR1 LGHDT, CDR2 YNNKEL (reference sequence). The CDR3: CANSQERGLEQFF. The DNA of the CDR3 is TGTGCCAACAGCCAAGAACGGGGACTAGAGCAGTTCTTC.

This clonotype occurred many times. The V gene is TRBV20-1, the J gene TRBJ1-1, with 7 bases identical to TRBD1. V shed 0 bases, J shed 1 base, and the junction held 5 bases outside the gene matches. Germline V gene data show CDR1 as DFQATT and CDR2 as SNEGSKA (reference sequence). The CDR3 runs 15 residues. CDR3 in amino acids: CSARDQGVSNTEAFF. The CDR3, as DNA: TGCAGTGCTAGAGACCAGGGGGTCTCGAACACTGAAGCTTTCTTT.

This clonotype has only a few counts. The chain couples TRBV21-1 to TRBJ2-7; TRBD2 is the table's D call, not checked against the DNA. TRBV21-1 corresponds to a pseudogene. CDR3 length equals 17 residues. The DNA for the CDR3 is TGTGCCAGCGAGAGCGGGACCACGTTTTTCGAAAACTACGAGCAGTACGTC. This gives the protein CASESGTTFFENYEQYV.

The rearrangement links TRBV10-3 to TRBJ1-1, with unresolved D. The CDR3 extends over 11 amino acids. Germline lookup yields CDR1 ENHRY and CDR2 SYGVKD. V lost 9 bases and J lost 2, with 7 bases in between. CDR3 bases: TGTGCCATGGCCAGCAACACTGAAGCTTTCTTT. It encodes CAMASNTEAFF.

This clonotype was counted ten times or more. The V gene is TRBV20-1, the J gene TRBJ1-5, with a possible D match to TRBD1 (6 bases). CDR3 length: 14 amino acids. Germline lookup yields CDR1 DFQATT and CDR2 SNEGSKA (reference sequence). The germline V and J ends were trimmed by 3 bases and 0 bases, with 9 bases remaining between them. CDR3 sequence reads: CSASRDNSNQPQHF. In nucleotides, the CDR3 is TGCAGTGCTAGCCGGGACAATAGCAATCAGCCCCAGCATTTT.

This clonotype was recorded at least ten times. V usage is TRBV13 and J usage is TRBJ2-3; a possible D gene is TRBD2 (6 bases). The CDR3 has 16 residues. The germline gives CDR1 PRHDT, CDR2 FYEKMQ (reference sequence). Trimming stripped 0 bases from V and 5 bases from J, with 15 bases between. The chain's CDR3 is CASSLGARLAVDTQYF. CDR3 sequence (DNA): TGTGCCAGCAGCTTAGGTGCTAGGTTAGCGGTAGATACGCAGTATTTT.